One and the same sample provided the 30 T cell receptor beta chains below, sequenced in a study of blood T cell repertoires in COVID-19. Profiled with immunoSEQ multiplex PCR; TCRdb holds only in-frame clones, not every one. The table has 140,000 or so clones, more than 70% seen once. The sequenced material came from peripheral blood. These TCRs come from a woman aged 45-60 years with acute or convalescent COVID-19.

The chain uses TRBV14 and TRBJ1-1, with D perhaps TRBD1 (6 bases). In germline, CDR1 is SGHDN, CDR2 FVKESK. The V end lost 0 bases, the J end lost 11 bases, and 16 bases lay between the germline ends. The CDR3 loop spans 14 amino acids. The DNA for the CDR3 is TGTGCCAGCAGCCAAGATGGACTCCGGACAGAGGCTTTCTTT. Its translation: CASSQDGLRTEAFF.

The V gene is TRBV12-3 or TRBV12-4, the J gene TRBJ1-5; D is unclear. V gave up 6 bases and J gave up 6 bases, with 12 bases separating them. The CDR3 is 13 amino acids. CDR3 in DNA: TGTGCCAGCAGCGAACAAGTTGCTCAGCCCCAGCATTTT. This codes for CASSEQVAQPQHF.

The J gene is TRBJ2-2, the V gene TRBV7-9; TRBD1 aligns across 7 bases. The CDR3 sequence is 17 residues long. V was clipped by 7 bases and J by 0 bases; unmatched bases: 11. Germline V CDR1 and CDR2: SEHNR, FQNEAQ (reference sequence). For the CDR3, the DNA is TGTGCCAGCAAAAGGGGAACAGGGGAGTCGAACACCGGGGAGCTGTTTTTT. Its translation is CASKRGTGESNTGELFF.

V gene TRBV5-6 combines with J gene TRBJ2-5; 9 nucleotides agree with TRBD1. This CDR3 has 14 residues. J lost 9 bases, V lost 0 bases, and 6 bases had no gene match. CDR1 is SGHDT and CDR2 is YYEEEE in the germline V gene. The CDR3 here is CASSLGGQGSAQYF. CDR3 in DNA: TGTGCCAGCAGCTTGGGGGGACAGGGTTCGGCCCAGTACTTC.

V is TRBV7-9 and J is TRBJ2-7, with 7 positions matching TRBD1. Trimming cost V 1 base and J 4 bases; bases outside gene matches: 10. The CDR3 sequence is 16 residues long. Germline assignment: CDR1 SEHNR and CDR2 FQNEAQ (reference sequence). CDR3 amino acids: CASSLGETGTGYEQYF. DNA of the CDR3: TGTGCCAGCAGCTTAGGGGAGACAGGGACGGGATACGAGCAGTACTTC. Using reference TRBV7-9 and TRBJ2-7 for the parts outside the CDR3, the full variable domain is DTGVSQNPRHKITKRGQNVTFRCDPISEHNRLYWYRQTLGQGPEFLTYFQNEAQLEKSRLLSDRFSAERPKGSFSTLEIQRTEQGDSAMYLCASSLGETGTGYEQYFGPGTRLTVT.

J is TRBJ2-3 and V is TRBV18, with TRBD1 identical over 8 bases. Losses at the gene ends were 8 bases for V and 5 bases for J; bases not matched to a gene: 21. Germline V gives CDR1 KGHSH, CDR2 LQKENI. The CDR3 is made up of 18 amino acids. The CDR3 sequence: CASRDTQTQQGAGDTQYF. CDR3 DNA sequence: TGTGCCAGCCGGGATACGCAAACTCAGCAGGGGGCTGGAGATACGCAGTATTTT.

This clone was detected only a few times. This rearrangement joins TRBV5-8 to TRBJ1-4, with D perhaps TRBD1 (5 bases). V was cut by 4 bases and J by 15 bases, with 16 bases left in between. Per germline, CDR1 SGHTS and CDR2 YDEGEE. This CDR3 has 12 residues. The chain's CDR3 is CASSLSGREVFF. In nucleotides, the CDR3 is TGTGCCAGCAGCCTATCAGGGAGGGAAGTGTTTTTT.

The chain links TRBV5-1 to TRBJ1-3, with D tentatively TRBD1 (5 bases). The length of the CDR3 is 16 residues. V lost 4 bases and J lost 1, with 15 bases in between. Germline V gene lookup returns CDR1 SGHRS and CDR2 YFSETQ. The CDR3 DNA reads as TGCGCCAGCAGCCCCGGGGGGTGGCCGTCTGGAAACACCATATATTTT. This codes for CASSPGGWPSGNTIYF. The complete variable domain, with remaining parts taken from reference TRBV5-1 and TRBJ1-3, reads KAGVTQTPRYLIKTRGQQVTLSCSPISGHRSVSWYQQTPGQGLQFLFEYFSETQRNKGNFPGRFSGRQFSNSRSEMNVSTLELGDSALYLCASSPGGWPSGNTIYFGEGSWLTVV.

V is TRBV7-2 and J is TRBJ2-7; D might be TRBD2 (5 bases). The CDR3 sequence is 14 residues long. Germline CDR1 SGHTA, CDR2 FQGNSA. V was clipped by 2 bases and J by 7 bases, with 15 bases between them. The chain's CDR3 is CASSLLGVAREQYF. As DNA, the CDR3 is TGTGCCAGCAGCTTACTCGGGGTTGCGAGGGAGCAGTACTTC.

The V call is TRBV13, the J call TRBJ1-5; D may be TRBD1 (6 bases). The CDR3 loop spans 14 amino acids. V lost 0 bases and J lost 7, with 10 bases in between. CDR1 and CDR2 from the germline V gene are PRHDT and FYEKMQ (reference sequence). The CDR3 loop reads CASSLGGAEQPQHF. The CDR3 DNA reads as TGTGCCAGCAGCTTAGGGGGGGCAGAACAGCCCCAGCATTTT.

This clone was observed a few times. CDR3 sequence: CASSFSGLAHFGETQYF. The CDR3 DNA follows: TGTGCCAGCAGTTTCTCGGGACTAGCGCATTTCGGGGAGACCCAGTACTTC. V is TRBV27 and J is TRBJ2-5; 10 bases are shared with TRBD2. Germline-derived CDR1 and CDR2 are MNHEY and SMNVEV (reference sequence). The V segment lost 3 bases and the J segment 5 bases; nucleotides outside the gene matches: 12. The CDR3 loop spans 17 amino acids.

J is TRBJ2-1 and V is TRBV9; D is uncertain. V was pared by 2 bases and J by 5 bases, with 14 bases between. Germline CDR1 reads SGDLS; CDR2 reads YYNGEE. The CDR3 length is 15 residues. The DNA for the CDR3 is TGTGCCAGCAGCGTTGAGAGTAGCACCAACAATGAGCAGTTCTTC. Its protein is CASSVESSTNNEQFF.

V usage is TRBV13 and J usage is TRBJ1-6; no firm D call. Germline assignment: CDR1 PRHDT and CDR2 FYEKMQ (reference sequence). There are 16 residues in the CDR3. V was clipped by 5 bases and J by 10 bases, with 21 bases between them. The CDR3 loop is CASSINAGSVGSPLHF. The CDR3 coding sequence is TGTGCCAGCAGCATAAACGCCGGGAGTGTGGGATCACCCCTCCACTTT.

V usage is TRBV7-9 and J usage is TRBJ2-3, with D perhaps matching TRBD2 (6 bases). The germline V gene encodes CDR1 SEHNR and CDR2 FQNEAQ (reference sequence). The ends were cut back, 1 base at V and 3 bases at J, with 17 bases in the middle. The CDR3 consists of 17 residues. CDR3: CASSLGFQVSGTDTQYF. CDR3 nucleotide sequence: TGTGCCAGCAGCTTAGGATTCCAGGTTAGCGGTACAGATACGCAGTATTTT.

The CDR3 sequence: CASSLGLAAYNEQFF. In DNA, the CDR3 is TGCGCCAGCAGCCTGGGACTAGCGGCATACAATGAGCAGTTCTTC. The rearrangement joins TRBV5-1 to TRBJ2-1; 11 nucleotides line up with TRBD2. This CDR3 comprises 15 residues. Trimming at V came to 4 bases and at J to 4 bases, leaving 4 bases not matched to a gene. CDR1 is SGHRS, CDR2 YFSETQ, per germline.

The V call is TRBV19, the J call TRBJ1-5; D gene uncertain. The CDR3 runs 15 residues. The V and J ends lost 5 bases and 4 bases respectively, with 15 bases between them. Germline CDR1 LNHDA, CDR2 SQIVND (reference sequence). DNA for the CDR3: TGTGCCAGTAGTTACGGGAGGGTGGCAAATCAGCCCCAGCATTTT. It encodes CASSYGRVANQPQHF.

V is TRBV12-5 and J is TRBJ2-3, with 9 bases lining up with TRBD1. CDR3 size: 15 residues. The germline V gene encodes CDR1 LGHNT and CDR2 FRNRAP. V shed 6 bases, J shed 4 bases, and the junction held 8 bases outside the gene matches. CDR3 residues: CASGPGQGTSDTQYF. CDR3 bases: TGTGCTAGTGGCCCCGGACAGGGGACCTCAGATACGCAGTATTTT.

The rearrangement joins TRBV5-6 to TRBJ1-1, with 10 bases fitting TRBD1. Germline CDR1 is SGHDT and CDR2 is YYEEEE. This CDR3 has 14 residues. V lost 2 bases to trimming and J lost 6 bases; unmatched junction nucleotides: 4. This CDR3 is CASSFGQGGAEAFF. The CDR3 nucleotides are TGTGCCAGCAGCTTTGGACAGGGGGGCGCTGAAGCTTTCTTT.

The V gene is TRBV6-6, the J gene TRBJ2-2; 9 bases fit TRBD1. The germline CDR1 and CDR2 sequences are MNHNY and SVGAGI (reference sequence). Trimming at V came to 5 bases and at J to 5 bases, leaving 6 bases not matched to a gene. This CDR3 contains 15 residues. The DNA for the CDR3 is TGTGCCAGCAGTGCTATACAGGGGGCTACCGGGGAGCTGTTTTTT. Encoded protein: CASSAIQGATGELFF.

The chain carries TRBV2 and TRBJ1-5; tentatively, D is TRBD1 (6 bases). V dropped 8 bases and J dropped 4 bases, with 18 bases sitting between them. Germline CDR1 and CDR2: SNHLY and FYNNEI. CDR3 length: 15 residues. The CDR3 protein is CASAGTGGPNQPQHF. CDR3 in DNA: TGTGCCAGCGCCGGGACCGGGGGGCCTAATCAGCCCCAGCATTTT.

This chain joins TRBV28 and TRBJ2-7; the match to TRBD1 covers 10 bases. V shed 5 bases and J 5 bases; nucleotides not matched to a gene: 3. The CDR3 loop spans 13 amino acids. Germline V gives CDR1 MDHEN, CDR2 SYDVKM. The CDR3 nucleotides are TGTGCCAGCAGTCAGACAGGGGGCAACGAGCAGTACTTC. Translation gives CASSQTGGNEQYF.

This clone has just one count. The chain uses TRBV18 and TRBJ1-1; possibly TRBD1 for D (6 bases). The V end lost 5 bases, the J end lost 5 bases, and 12 bases lay between the germline ends. Germline loops: CDR1 KGHSH, CDR2 LQKENI. The CDR3 covers 13 residues. The CDR3 nucleotides read TGTGCCAGCTCAGTCTCAGGGGTGACTGAAGCTTTCTTT. As protein: CASSVSGVTEAFF.

The chain links TRBV11-3 to TRBJ2-7; a weak D match, TRBD1 (6 bases). The germline V gene has CDR1 SGHNT and CDR2 YENEEA. Trimming left V 1 base short and J 5 bases short, with 21 bases between. The CDR3 is made up of 17 amino acids. The CDR3, as DNA: TGTGCCAGCAGCTTAGTGGGCAGGGGCTCCCCCGGGAACGAGCAGTACTTC. Residues: CASSLVGRGSPGNEQYF. Based on the CDR3 plus reference TRBV11-3 and TRBJ2-7, the full variable domain is EAGVVQSPRYKIIEKKQPVAFWCNPISGHNTLYWYLQNLGQGPELLIRYENEEAVDDSQLPKDRFSAERLKGVDSTLKIQPAELGDSAVYLCASSLVGRGSPGNEQYFGPGTRLTVT.

The genes are TRBV7-2 and TRBJ2-5; 8 positions agree with TRBD1. The junction had 9 bases not matched to a gene; V was cut back by 5 bases and J by 1 base. The CDR3 has 16 residues. The germline gives CDR1 SGHTA, CDR2 FQGNSA. The CDR3 DNA reads as TGTGCCAGCAGCCCGAAGACAGGGGTCTTCCAAGAGACCCAGTACTTC. Amino acid sequence: CASSPKTGVFQETQYF.

The rearrangement links TRBV30 to TRBJ1-4; TRBD1 matches at 9 bases. Trimming took 3 bases from V and 8 from J; bases not matched to a gene: 10. The length of the CDR3 is 15 residues. Per the germline V gene, CDR1 is GTSNPN and CDR2 is SVGIG (reference sequence). This CDR3 is CAWRERTGAGEKLFF. CDR3 DNA: TGTGCCTGGAGGGAGAGGACAGGGGCAGGGGAAAAACTGTTTTTT.

The V call is TRBV19, the J call TRBJ1-1, with D possibly matching TRBD1 (6 bases). Deletions cut 0 bases from V and 4 bases from J, with 12 bases between. CDR1 and CDR2 from the germline V gene are LNHDA and SQIVND (reference sequence). CDR3 length: 15 amino acids. This CDR3 is CASSIEKGGGTEAFF. DNA of the CDR3: TGTGCCAGTAGTATAGAAAAAGGGGGTGGCACTGAAGCTTTCTTT.

This chain connects TRBV3-1 (or the pseudogene TRBV3-2) to TRBJ2-2, with 8 bases lining up with TRBD2. V shed 0 bases, J shed 5 bases, and the junction held 8 bases outside the gene matches. The germline CDR1 and CDR2 sequences are LGHDT and YNNKEL (reference sequence). The CDR3 has 17 amino acids. CDR3 protein: CASSQERAGARTGELFF. The CDR3 nucleotides are TGTGCCAGCAGCCAAGAGCGAGCGGGGGCTAGGACCGGGGAGCTGTTTTTT.

This clone was observed a handful of times. The rearrangement links TRBV4-1 to TRBJ1-5; D unclear. Germline values: CDR1 MGHRA, CDR2 YSYEKL. The CDR3 length is 14 residues. Trimming shortened V by 7 bases and J by 5 bases, and 15 bases separated the two germline ends. Written as DNA, the CDR3 is TGCGCCAGCAAGAGAGATCACTCCCATCAGCCCCAGCATTTT. Its protein is CASKRDHSHQPQHF.

CDR3: CAISESPAYLAGGNNEQFF. The CDR3 DNA follows: TGTGCCATCAGTGAGTCTCCCGCGTATCTAGCGGGGGGTAACAATGAGCAGTTCTTC. The chain carries TRBV10-3 and TRBJ2-1; TRBD2 aligns across 11 bases. Germline V lookup: CDR1 ENHRY, CDR2 SYGVKD. There are 19 residues in the CDR3. The V segment lost 0 bases and the J segment 5 bases; nucleotides outside the gene matches: 12.

The chain links TRBV11-2 to TRBJ2-3, with 7 positions matching TRBD2. CDR1 and CDR2 (germline): SGHAT, FQNNGV. The J segment lost 2 bases and the V segment lost 1 base, leaving 6 bases of the junction unmatched. CDR3 length: 16 residues. The CDR3 region has the DNA TGTGCCAGCAGCTTAGGAGCGGGGATTCCCACAGATACGCAGTATTTT. Translated: CASSLGAGIPTDTQYF. The whole variable domain, remainder taken from reference TRBV11-2 and TRBJ2-3, is EAGVAQSPRYKIIEKRQSVAFWCNPISGHATLYWYQQILGQGPKLLIQFQNNGVVDDSQLPKDRFSAERLKGVDSTLKIQPAKLEDSAVYLCASSLGAGIPTDTQYFGPGTRLTVL.